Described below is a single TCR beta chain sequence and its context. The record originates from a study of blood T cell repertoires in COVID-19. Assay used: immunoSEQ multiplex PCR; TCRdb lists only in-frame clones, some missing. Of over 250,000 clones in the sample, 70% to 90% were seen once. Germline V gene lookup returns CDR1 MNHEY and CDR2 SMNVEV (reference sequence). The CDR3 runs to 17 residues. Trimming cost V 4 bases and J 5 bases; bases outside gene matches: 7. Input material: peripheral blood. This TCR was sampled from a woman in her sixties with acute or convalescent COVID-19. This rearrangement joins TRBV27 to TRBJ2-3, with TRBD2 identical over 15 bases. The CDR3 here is CASSSRTSGGAGDTQYF. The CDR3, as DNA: TGTGCCAGCAGTTCACGGACTAGCGGGGGGGCGGGAGATACGCAGTATTTT.